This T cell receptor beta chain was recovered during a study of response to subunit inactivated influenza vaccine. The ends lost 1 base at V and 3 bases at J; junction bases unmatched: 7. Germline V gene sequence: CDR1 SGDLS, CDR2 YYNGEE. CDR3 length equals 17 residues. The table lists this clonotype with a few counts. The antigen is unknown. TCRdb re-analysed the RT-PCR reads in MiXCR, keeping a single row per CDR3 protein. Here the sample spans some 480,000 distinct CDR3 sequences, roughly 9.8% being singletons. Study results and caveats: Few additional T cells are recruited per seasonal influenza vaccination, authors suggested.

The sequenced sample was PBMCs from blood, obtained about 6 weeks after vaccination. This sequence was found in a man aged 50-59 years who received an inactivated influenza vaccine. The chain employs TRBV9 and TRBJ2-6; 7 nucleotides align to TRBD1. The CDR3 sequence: CASSVRQGSLGANVLTF. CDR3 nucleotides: TGTGCCAGCAGCGTAAGACAGGGTTCTCTTGGGGCCAACGTCCTGACTTTC.